These T cell receptor beta chains were read from a single sample in a study of shared T cell receptors in the human thymus. Here immunoSEQ multiplex PCR was the method, and the copy in TCRdb shows in-frame clones only, minus some. The sample has about 540,000 clones, 78% seen once. The same data also went into a second study, on human thymus T cells.

The sample comprised thymocytes. Receptors originate from a boy less than two years old with a congenital heart defect. Both conserved end residues are part of each CDR3. A D gene is named only where the DNA matches it firmly. Where a row states a size, it is once, few, many or the class of an expanded clone; other rows omit it.

v_gene	abundance	j_gene	d_gene	CDR3nt	CDR3aa
TRBV4-2	.	TRBJ2-5	TRBD2	TGTGCCAGCAGCCAACTAGCGGGAGTCGGGAACCAAGAGACCCAGTACTTC	CASSQLAGVGNQETQYF
TRBV14	.	TRBJ1-2	TRBD1	TGTGCCAGGGGACAGGATGTTGGCGGCTACACCTTC	CARGQDVGGYTF
TRBV18	.	TRBJ1-5	TRBD1	TGTGCCAGCTCACCCCGCGGACAGGGGGCTCAGCCCCAGCATTTT	CASSPRGQGAQPQHF
TRBV19	once	TRBJ2-5	.	TGTGCCAGTAGCCCCGGGGACTCCGCGTGGAGGGGCCAGTACTTC	CASSPGDSAWRGQYF
TRBV12-5	.	TRBJ2-1	.	TGTGCTAGTGGTTTGCAGGGGATCGGGCAGTTCTTC	CASGLQGIGQFF
TRBV5-6	few	TRBJ2-7	TRBD1	TGTGCCAGCAGCTCCGACAGGGGGCACCACGAGCAGTACTTC	CASSSDRGHHEQYF
TRBV9	.	TRBJ2-1	TRBD2	TGTGCCAGCAGCGCCCCCAAAGTAGCGGGAGGGCAGGGTGAGCAGTTCTTC	CASSAPKVAGGQGEQFF
TRBV10-3	.	TRBJ2-7	.	TGTGCCATCAAATACGGGAGAGGGGACGAGCAGTACTTC	CAIKYGRGDEQYF
TRBV7-9	.	TRBJ1-1	.	TGTGCCAGCAGCTCCACCAAGGGGAGGAGGCCGAAGGCAGCTTTCTTT	CASSSTKGRRPKAAFF
TRBV14	.	TRBJ2-3	.	TGTGCCAGCAGCCAACATAGGCTAGCGCAGAGGGCAGATACGCAGTATTTT	CASSQHRLAQRADTQYF
TRBV6-5	few	TRBJ2-7	TRBD2	TGTGCCAGCAGGCAGGGACTAGCGGGTTCCTGCGAGCAGTACTTC	CASRQGLAGSCEQYF
TRBV30	.	TRBJ2-7	TRBD2	TGTGCCTGGAGTGTACGGCCAGCGGGAGGGCCTAAGAGCTCCTACGAGCAGTACTTC	CAWSVRPAGGPKSSYEQYF
TRBV29-1	.	TRBJ2-7	TRBD2	TGCAGCGTTGGTACTAGCGGTACCTACGAGCAGTACTTC	CSVGTSGTYEQYF
TRBV19	.	TRBJ2-5	TRBD1	TGTGCCAGTAGTGCAACCGGGACAGCTTCCCAAGAGACCCAGTACTTC	CASSATGTASQETQYF
TRBV6-4	.	TRBJ1-2	TRBD1	TGTGCCAGCAGTGACTCGGAGACAGGGGAAGGTAGTACCCATGGCTACACCTTC	CASSDSETGEGSTHGYTF